One sample yielded the 25 T cell receptor beta chains listed below, sequenced in a study of T cell responses to AZD1222 COVID-19 vaccine (dated by TCRdb to the early 2020s). In light of the paper, this sample's time point label describes: baseline before first vaccination. Library prep was done by the immunoSEQ multiplex PCR assay. Here the immuneACCESS table is served through TCRdb, limited to in-frame sequences with V and J called. Missing clones are a known gap in these copies; in checked studies unresolved V genes cover under half, and the rest lacks a known reason. This sample holds 120,000 or so clones; around nine tenths were observed only once. The leading ten clones occupy approximately 1.2% of the sample. The material sequenced was peripheral blood, taken on day 0 of AZD1222 vaccination. The source is an adult in good health.

The J gene is TRBJ2-2, the V gene TRBV27; TRBD2 is a possible D gene (6 bases). The V end was cut by 3 bases, the J end by 8 bases, with 10 bases between. Germline values: CDR1 MNHEY, CDR2 SMNVEV (reference sequence). This CDR3 has 13 amino acids. CDR3 sequence reads: CASSLEGRGELFF. As DNA, the CDR3 is TGTGCCAGCAGTTTGGAGGGGCGGGGGGAGCTGTTTTTT.

The V call is TRBV7-9, the J call TRBJ2-1, with TRBD1 matching over 7 bases. CDR1 is SEHNR and CDR2 is FQNEAQ in the germline V gene (reference sequence). CDR3 length: 17 residues. Trimming at V came to 5 bases and at J to 3 bases, leaving 13 bases not matched to a gene. The CDR3 sequence is CASSLTPSDRSYNEQFF. In nucleotides, the CDR3 is TGTGCCAGCAGCCTTACGCCTTCGGACAGGAGCTACAATGAGCAGTTCTTC. Combining the CDR3 with reference TRBV7-9 and TRBJ2-1 gives the whole variable domain DTGVSQNPRHKITKRGQNVTFRCDPISEHNRLYWYRQTLGQGPEFLTYFQNEAQLEKSRLLSDRFSAERPKGSFSTLEIQRTEQGDSAMYLCASSLTPSDRSYNEQFFGPGTRLTVL.

This clone was observed once. This chain's CDR3 is CASSDGQGMVSSYNSPLHF. The CDR3 bases are TGCGCCAGCAGTGACGGCCAGGGAATGGTAAGTTCCTATAATTCACCCCTCCACTTT. This rearrangement joins TRBV10-1 to TRBJ1-6; maybe TRBD1 (5 bases). CDR1 is WNHNN and CDR2 is SYGVQD in the germline V gene (reference sequence). This CDR3 spans 19 amino acids. V shed 3 bases and J shed 1 base, with 19 bases lying between them.

V is TRBV15 and J is TRBJ2-1; tentatively, D is TRBD1 (6 bases). V lost 3 bases to trimming and J lost 6 bases, with 18 bases between them. This CDR3 region has 16 residues. CDR1 and CDR2 from the germline V gene are LNHNV and YYDKDF (reference sequence). In DNA form, the CDR3 reads TGTGCCACCAGCAGGAATCGACAGGCGTCAAGCAATGAGCAGTTCTTC. Translated, it gives CATSRNRQASSNEQFF.

V and J are TRBV15 and TRBJ2-4; the match to TRBD1 covers 8 bases. The CDR3 is made up of 16 amino acids. Germline V lookup: CDR1 LNHNV, CDR2 YYDKDF (reference sequence). J gave up 0 bases and V 3 bases, and 4 bases lay outside the gene matches. CDR3 sequence: CATSRDRVLAKNIQYF. CDR3 DNA sequence: TGTGCCACCAGCAGGGACAGGGTCCTAGCCAAAAACATTCAGTACTTC.

The chain combines TRBV5-1 with TRBJ1-1, with D possibly matching TRBD1 (6 bases). The CDR3 length is 15 residues. V lost 0 bases and J lost 1, with 10 bases in between. CDR1 SGHRS and CDR2 YFSETQ come from the germline V gene. Here the CDR3 DNA reads TGCGCCAGCAGCTTGGCGGCAGGGGCGAACACTGAAGCTTTCTTT. Encoded protein: CASSLAAGANTEAFF.

The chain links TRBV5-1 to TRBJ2-3; a possible D gene is TRBD2 (6 bases). Trimming left V 0 bases short and J 13 bases short, with 18 bases between. The CDR3 is 14 amino acids. Germline V gives CDR1 SGHRS, CDR2 YFSETQ. The CDR3 sequence: CASSLETSRGIEYF. The CDR3 coding sequence is TGCGCCAGCAGCTTGGAGACTAGTCGGGGTATAGAGTATTTT.

This clone was detected once. V is TRBV27 and J is TRBJ2-6; 8 positions agree with TRBD2. V dropped 7 bases and J dropped 1; count of bases not matched to a gene: 9. CDR1 and CDR2 (germline): MNHEY, SMNVEV (reference sequence). CDR3 length: 17 residues. The CDR3 here is CASTPGGIGSGANVLTF. CDR3 nucleotides: TGTGCCAGCACCCCGGGGGGGATCGGGTCTGGGGCCAACGTCCTGACTTTC. Supplemented by reference TRBV27 and TRBJ2-6, the full variable domain reads EAQVTQNPRYLITVTGKKLTVTCSQNMNHEYMSWYRQDPGLGLRQIYYSMNVEVTDKGDVPEGYKVSRKEKRNFPLILESPSPNQTSLYFCASTPGGIGSGANVLTFGAGSRLTVL.

The rearrangement links TRBV27 to TRBJ1-2; 7 bases agree with TRBD1. V dropped 5 bases and J dropped 3; count of bases not matched to a gene: 6. This CDR3 region has 14 residues. Germline V CDR1 and CDR2: MNHEY, SMNVEV (reference sequence). This chain's CDR3 is CASSTRQGDYGYTF. The CDR3 nucleotides are TGTGCCAGCAGTACCCGACAGGGAGACTATGGCTACACCTTC.

The rearrangement uses TRBV10-1 and TRBJ2-7, with TRBD2 identical over 8 bases. Losses at the gene ends were 2 bases for V and 3 bases for J; bases not matched to a gene: 0. Germline CDR1 and CDR2: WNHNN and SYGVQD (reference sequence). The CDR3 runs 13 residues. CDR3 DNA: TGCGCCAGCAGTGAGGCGGGGGGCTACGAGCAGTACTTC. It yields the protein CASSEAGGYEQYF.

V usage is TRBV6-6 and J usage is TRBJ1-3; D is uncertain. Deletions cut 2 bases from V and 3 bases from J, with 11 bases between. In germline, CDR1 is MNHNY, CDR2 SVGAGI (reference sequence). This CDR3 comprises 15 residues. CDR3 bases: TGTGCCAGCAGTTACACGCCCACGGGTGGAAACACCATATATTTT. Translated: CASSYTPTGGNTIYF.

This chain connects TRBV6-2 or TRBV6-3 to TRBJ2-3; D uncertain. The CDR3 runs 13 residues. Germline V lookup: CDR1 MNHEY, CDR2 SVGEGT. The ends were cut back, 6 bases at V and 0 bases at J, with 7 bases in the middle. This chain's CDR3 is CASSRVSTDTQYF. CDR3 coding DNA: TGTGCCAGCAGCCGGGTGAGCACAGATACGCAGTATTTT.

This chain joins TRBV6-2 or TRBV6-3 and TRBJ2-5; a possible D gene is TRBD2 (7 bases). CDR1 is MNHEY and CDR2 is SVGEGT in the germline V gene. The CDR3 has 13 amino acids. V gave up 2 bases and J gave up 9 bases, with 13 bases separating them. The CDR3: CASSYTGGHAQYF. The CDR3 DNA sequence: TGTGCCAGCAGTTACACCGGGGGGCATGCCCAGTACTTC.

The chain employs TRBV7-2 and TRBJ1-5; 7 positions agree with TRBD1. V lost 5 bases, J lost 2 bases, and 6 bases stayed unmatched. Germline V CDR1 and CDR2: SGHTA, FQGNSA. The CDR3 spans 15 residues. CDR3 nucleotides: TGTGCCAGCAGCCCCACAGGGGACGGCAATCAGCCCCAGCATTTT. It yields the protein CASSPTGDGNQPQHF.

CDR3 sequence reads: CASSPGLAGAGYEQYF. The CDR3 region has the DNA TGTGCCAGCAGCCCTGGACTAGCGGGGGCTGGCTACGAGCAGTACTTC. The J gene is TRBJ2-7, the V gene TRBV6-2 or TRBV6-3; 13 positions agree with TRBD2. V was clipped by 6 bases and J by 3 bases; unmatched bases: 8. Per germline, CDR1 MNHEY and CDR2 SVGEGT. CDR3 length: 16 amino acids.

The rearrangement uses TRBV5-1 and TRBJ2-3; TRBD2 might be the D (6 bases). V was trimmed by 0 bases and J by 0 bases, leaving 14 bases between them. Germline CDR1 SGHRS, CDR2 YFSETQ. The CDR3 is 17 residues long. CDR3 residues: CASSLAVGLPSTDTQYF. DNA for the CDR3: TGCGCCAGCAGCTTGGCCGTCGGACTACCTAGCACAGATACGCAGTATTTT.

The chain joins TRBV11-2 to TRBJ2-2; weak D call: TRBD2 (5 bases). Germline V gives CDR1 SGHAT, CDR2 FQNNGV. The CDR3 has 15 residues. Trimming left V 2 bases short and J 0 bases short, with 7 bases between. CDR3 protein: CASSLQRSNTGELFF. In DNA form, the CDR3 reads TGTGCCAGCAGCTTACAGCGGTCGAACACCGGGGAGCTGTTTTTT.

The J gene is TRBJ2-1, the V gene TRBV7-2; D is perhaps TRBD1 (6 bases). The CDR3 runs 15 residues. Germline V lookup: CDR1 SGHTA, CDR2 FQGNSA. Trimming stripped 3 bases from V and 5 bases from J, with 14 bases between. The CDR3 DNA follows: TGTGCCAGCAGCTTTGGACAGAAGATAAACAATGAGCAGTTCTTC. This codes for CASSFGQKINNEQFF.

V and J are TRBV19 and TRBJ2-5; the D call may be TRBD1 or TRBD2 (5 bases each). V was cut by 6 bases and J by 2 bases, with 13 bases left in between. This CDR3 is built from 14 residues. Germline CDR1 reads LNHDA; CDR2 reads SQIVND (reference sequence). Here the CDR3 DNA reads TGTGCCAGTAGCCGGGACCCCGGGCAAGAGACCCAGTACTTC. Its translation: CASSRDPGQETQYF.

The chain links TRBV6-4 to TRBJ2-1; the match to TRBD1 covers 11 bases. The CDR3 length is 13 residues. CDR1 and CDR2 (germline): MRHNA, SNTAGT. V lost 7 bases and J lost 6; bases outside the gene matches: 2. In DNA form, the CDR3 reads TGTGCCAGCACTGGGACAGGGGGCAATGAGCAGTTCTTC. Amino acids: CASTGTGGNEQFF.

CDR3 protein: CASIHLSSGAEGDTQYF. DNA of the CDR3: TGTGCCAGCATTCATCTTTCTAGCGGGGCGGAGGGAGATACGCAGTATTTT. This chain joins TRBV2 and TRBJ2-3; TRBD2 matches at 9 bases. The CDR3 consists of 17 residues. J lost 5 bases, V lost 7 bases, and 16 bases had no gene match. CDR1 SNHLY and CDR2 FYNNEI come from the germline V gene.

This chain joins TRBV6-5 and TRBJ1-2; D gene ambiguous. Trimming pared 6 bases from V and 4 bases from J, leaving 15 bases between. Germline CDR1 reads MNHEY; CDR2 reads SVGAGI. The CDR3 runs 14 residues. The CDR3: CASRLPGSPYGYTF. DNA for the CDR3: TGTGCCAGCAGGTTACCGGGTTCCCCCTATGGCTACACCTTC.

The CDR3 spells CASSFGTSRETQYF. For the CDR3, the DNA is TGTGCCAGCAGTTTCGGGACTAGCCGGGAGACCCAGTACTTC. The chain is built from TRBV6-5 and TRBJ2-5; 9 bases align to TRBD2. Germline CDR1 is MNHEY and CDR2 is SVGAGI. The CDR3 is 14 amino acids. Trimming cost V 4 bases and J 5 bases; bases outside gene matches: 5.

The J gene is TRBJ2-1, the V gene TRBV19; D remains unclear. The germline V and J ends were trimmed by 1 base and 0 bases, with 7 bases remaining between them. Per the germline V gene, CDR1 is LNHDA and CDR2 is SQIVND (reference sequence). The CDR3 length is 15 residues. CDR3: CASSIVDSSYNEQFF. CDR3 bases: TGTGCCAGTAGTATAGTTGATAGCTCCTACAATGAGCAGTTCTTC.

The chain uses TRBV6-5 and TRBJ1-4; D gene uncertain. V lost 5 bases, J lost 3 bases, and 4 bases lay in between. Germline V CDR1 and CDR2: MNHEY, SVGAGI. This CDR3 has 12 amino acids. The CDR3 nucleotides read TGTGCCAGCAGTCCCCCTAATGAAAAACTGTTTTTT. The encoded protein is CASSPPNEKLFF.